The 18 T cell receptor beta chains given below trace back to one sample, sequenced in a study of T cell repertoires in cytomegalovirus infection. Their antigens remain unidentified. TCRdb re-called the reads through MiXCR, storing one row per CDR3 protein. The sample comprises around 300,000 distinct CDR3 sequences, less than 25% of which are singletons, and roughly 19% rests with the top ten. The sample in question was cultured PBMCs, obtained from culture after CMV antigen stimulation. The receptor set was obtained from a human donor in good health (CMV status not recorded). Some clones in this sample may be carry-over from other donors' samples.

As concerns this clonotype: The CDR3 carries no conserved terminal phenylalanine or tryptophan, so it likely arises from a read error. The V call is TRBV7-2, the J call TRBJ2-7; no firm D call. There are 14 residues in the CDR3. CDR1 and CDR2 (germline): SGHTA, FQGNSA. V lost 7 bases to trimming and J lost 7 bases, with 20 bases between them. As DNA, the CDR3 is TGTGCCAGCACTCCTTCCCCCCTCTCTGGGGAGCAGTACATC. It codes for CASTPSPLSGEQYI.

The sample holds a few counts of this clonotype. The V gene is TRBV6-1, the J gene TRBJ2-7; the D call may be TRBD1 or TRBD2 (5 bases each). V lost 6 bases and J lost 2, with 17 bases in between. Germline loops: CDR1 MNHNS, CDR2 SASEGT. The CDR3 has 15 residues. CDR3 bases: TGTGCCAGCAGGGCTCCCGGGACGGCAACCTACGAGCAGTACTTC. Translated: CASRAPGTATYEQYF.

This clonotype was counted only a few times. V usage is TRBV4-1 and J usage is TRBJ1-5; tentatively, D is TRBD1 (5 bases). Trimming removed 0 bases from V and 5 bases from J, with 14 bases in between. The CDR3 is 16 amino acids. Germline V gene lookup returns CDR1 MGHRA and CDR2 YSYEKL. The DNA of the CDR3 is TGCGCCAGCAGCCAAGATTCGCGACAGCCGCATCAGCCCCAGCATTTT. It codes for CASSQDSRQPHQPQHF.

This chain connects TRBV12-3 or TRBV12-4 to TRBJ1-1, with D uncertain. The CDR3 runs 13 residues. With 1 base removed from V and 3 bases from J, the gap between germline ends came to 6 bases. For the CDR3, the DNA is TGTGCCAGCAGTTTAGGGACCCACACTGAAGCTTTCTTT. Protein sequence: CASSLGTHTEAFF.

This clonotype occurred a few times. CDR3 DNA sequence: TGTGCCAGTAGTGAGTGGACCGCCACCATAATAGCCAAAAACATTCAGTACTTC. Its protein is CASSEWTATIIAKNIQYF. V gene TRBV19 combines with J gene TRBJ2-4; D ambiguous. V dropped 5 bases and J dropped 0 bases, with 20 bases sitting between them. CDR3 length equals 18 residues. Germline V gene sequence: CDR1 LNHDA, CDR2 SQIVND (reference sequence).

V is TRBV6-1 and J is TRBJ2-7; weak D call: TRBD2 (5 bases). The germline V gene encodes CDR1 MNHNS and CDR2 SASEGT. This CDR3 region has 16 residues. Trimming left V 1 base short and J 2 bases short, with 15 bases between. DNA of the CDR3: TGTGCCAGCAGTGAAGTTTGGAGGTCCTGGCCCTACGAGCAGTACTTC. Translating it yields CASSEVWRSWPYEQYF.

V is TRBV30 and J is TRBJ2-3; D is uncertain. The germline V gene has CDR1 GTSNPN and CDR2 SVGIG (reference sequence). Trimming took 5 bases from V and 6 from J, leaving 12 bases between them. The CDR3 runs 12 residues. For the CDR3, the DNA is TGTGCCTGGGACGAGTTAGGGGATACGCAGTATTTT. Translated: CAWDELGDTQYF.

This clonotype was counted many times. This rearrangement joins TRBV7-2 to TRBJ1-2; D is unclear. V was clipped by 1 base and J by 4 bases, with 13 bases between them. In germline, CDR1 is SGHTA, CDR2 FQGNSA. The CDR3 totals 15 residues. The CDR3 DNA follows: TGTGCCAGCAGCTTAGTCTTTGAGGGATCCTATGGCTACACCTTC. This sequence encodes CASSLVFEGSYGYTF.

This clonotype occurred a few times. V is TRBV7-2 and J is TRBJ2-7; 7 bases are a match to TRBD1. The CDR3 contains 13 residues. Germline V gene data show CDR1 as SGHTA and CDR2 as FQGNSA. Losses at the gene ends were 5 bases for V and 7 bases for J; bases not matched to a gene: 8. Here the CDR3 DNA reads TGTGCCAGCAGCCAGAGACAGGGAAGGGAGCAGTACGTC. Translation: CASSQRQGREQYV.

This clonotype was recorded at least ten times. The genes are TRBV20-1 and TRBJ2-1, with 7 nucleotides matching TRBD1. Germline V gene data show CDR1 as DFQATT and CDR2 as SNEGSKA (reference sequence). This CDR3 is 15 amino acids long. Losses at the gene ends were 1 base for V and 5 bases for J; bases not matched to a gene: 8. CDR3: CSARVGPGGHNEQFF. CDR3 in DNA: TGCAGTGCTAGAGTGGGGCCAGGGGGACACAATGAGCAGTTCTTC.

The V gene is TRBV27, the J gene TRBJ2-7; possible D gene TRBD1, 5 bases. The CDR3 has 14 amino acids. Per germline, CDR1 MNHEY and CDR2 SMNVEV (reference sequence). Trimming shortened V by 4 bases and J by 5 bases, and 15 bases separated the two germline ends. Written as DNA, the CDR3 is TGTGCCAGCAGTTCTGCCAGGGTGGCCCACGAGCAGTACTTC. Translating it yields CASSSARVAHEQYF.

At least ten counts were recorded for this clonotype. The V and J genes are TRBV10-3 and TRBJ2-7; weak D call: TRBD2 (5 bases). Trimming cost V 10 bases and J 6 bases, with 16 bases left between them. This CDR3 is built from 12 residues. CDR1 is ENHRY and CDR2 is SYGVKD in the germline V gene. Written as DNA, the CDR3 is TGTGCCACCACCCCGGAACGGGGCGAGCAGTACTTC. As protein: CATTPERGEQYF.

The chain couples TRBV6-6 to TRBJ2-7, with 9 bases identical to TRBD2. The CDR3 length is 14 residues. Germline V lookup: CDR1 MNHNY, CDR2 SVGAGI (reference sequence). The V and J ends lost 2 bases and 5 bases, in that order; junction bases with no gene match: 4. The CDR3 here is CASSYEAGGHEQYV. CDR3 coding DNA: TGTGCCAGCAGTTACGAAGCGGGAGGTCACGAGCAGTACGTC.

There are many counts of this clonotype. The chain uses TRBV6-2 or TRBV6-3 and TRBJ2-2, with D possibly TRBD2 on 6 matching bases. V lost 8 bases and J 8 bases, leaving 18 bases between the germline ends. Germline-derived CDR1 and CDR2 are MNHEY and SVGEGT. The CDR3 spans 14 residues. The CDR3 sequence is CASRGGGFSGELFF. CDR3 DNA: TGTGCCAGCCGTGGCGGAGGGTTTTCGGGGGAGCTGTTTTTT.

This clonotype was seen many times. The chain links TRBV7-9 to TRBJ1-3; 7 nucleotides align to TRBD1. CDR1 is SEHNR, CDR2 FQNEAQ, per germline (reference sequence). With 5 bases clipped from V and 0 bases from J, the junction kept 13 bases outside the gene matches. The CDR3 covers 18 residues. The CDR3 DNA follows: TGTGCCAGCAGCCCCACCCTCGGACAGGAAAGCTCTGGAAACACCATATATTTT. Encoded protein: CASSPTLGQESSGNTIYF.

In this sample, this clonotype turned up many times. The chain uses TRBV6-5 and TRBJ1-2; TRBD1 is a possible D gene (6 bases). The germline V gene has CDR1 MNHEY and CDR2 SVGAGI. This CDR3 contains 14 residues. Trimming took 2 bases from V and 5 from J, leaving 12 bases between them. CDR3 residues: CASSYGGPGYGYTF. The DNA of the CDR3 is TGTGCCAGCAGTTACGGGGGGCCTGGTTATGGCTACACCTTC.

This clonotype was detected many times. The chain couples TRBV10-3 to TRBJ2-1, with 7 bases fitting TRBD2. The CDR3 runs to 17 residues. CDR1 and CDR2 (germline): ENHRY, SYGVKD. The V gene end was trimmed by 1 base and the J gene end by 8 bases; junction bases not matched to a gene: 14. The CDR3 region is CAISELGGRRSRYEQFF. The CDR3 region has the DNA TGTGCCATCAGTGAGTTGGGCGGGAGACGGTCACGGTATGAGCAGTTCTTC.

This clonotype was seen only a few times. This chain uses TRBV7-2 with TRBJ2-1; 10 bases are a match to TRBD1. CDR3 length: 15 amino acids. Germline CDR1 SGHTA, CDR2 FQGNSA. V dropped 3 bases and J dropped 7; count of bases not matched to a gene: 6. Here the CDR3 DNA reads TGTGCCAGCAGCTTCGGGGACAGGGGTACGAATGAGCAGTTCTTC. Translating it yields CASSFGDRGTNEQFF. The whole variable domain, remainder taken from reference TRBV7-2 and TRBJ2-1, is GAGVSQSPSNKVTEKGKDVELRCDPISGHTALYWYRQSLGQGLEFLIYFQGNSAPDKSGLPSDRFSAERTGGSVSTLTIQRTQQEDSAVYLCASSFGDRGTNEQFFGPGTRLTVL.